This T cell receptor (beta chain) was sequenced in a study of CD8 T cells in Susac syndrome. Study-wide results and limits: The study recognized that its TCR sequencing and HLA analysis covered a relatively small number of individuals.

A quantity of roughly 0.5 to 1 ug RNA underwent reverse transcription using random hexamers. The amplification used immunoSEQ multiplex PCR on TCR beta CDR3; it spanned 54 Vbeta and 13 Jbeta. Each CDR3 protein is one row after TCRdb ran MiXCR on the immunoSEQ multiplex PCR reads. In the table there are approximately 280,000 distinct CDR3 sequences, more than 75% of which are singletons. The germline CDR1 and CDR2 sequences are SGHNT and YYREEE (reference sequence). This CDR3 is built from 14 residues. Trimming took 5 bases from V and 4 from J; bases not matched to a gene: 5. Sequencing of TCR beta covered CD8+ and CD4+ T cells obtained from blood. The CD8+ and CD4+ T cells were negatively isolated, with the TEMRA cells enriched by FACS. Notes on this clonotype: Antigen: not known.

This TCR was recovered from a human donor with multiple sclerosis. The source material was CD8+ T cells from PBMCs. The chain joins TRBV5-4 to TRBJ2-2; 7 positions match TRBD2. The CDR3 spells CASSSLARTGELFF. CDR3 DNA: TGTGCCAGCAGTTCACTAGCGCGCACCGGGGAGCTGTTTTTT.